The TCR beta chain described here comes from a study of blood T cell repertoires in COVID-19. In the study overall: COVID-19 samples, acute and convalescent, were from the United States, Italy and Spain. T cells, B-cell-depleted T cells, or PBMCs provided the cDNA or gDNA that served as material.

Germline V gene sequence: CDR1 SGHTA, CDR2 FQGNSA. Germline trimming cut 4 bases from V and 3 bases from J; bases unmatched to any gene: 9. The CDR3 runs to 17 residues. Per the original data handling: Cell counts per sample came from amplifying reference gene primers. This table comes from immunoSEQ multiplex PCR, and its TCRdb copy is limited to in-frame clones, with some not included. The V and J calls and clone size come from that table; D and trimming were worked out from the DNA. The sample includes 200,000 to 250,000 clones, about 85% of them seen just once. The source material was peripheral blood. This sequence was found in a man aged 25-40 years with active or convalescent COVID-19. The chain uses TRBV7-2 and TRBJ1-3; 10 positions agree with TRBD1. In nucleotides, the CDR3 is TGTGCCAGCAGCTACGGGGGACAGGGGATCGGTGGAAACACCATATATTTT. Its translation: CASSYGGQGIGGNTIYF.